The next 5 T cell receptor beta chains were all read from a single sample in a study of blood T cell repertoires in COVID-19. Profiling relied on immunoSEQ multiplex PCR, and the TCRdb table lists in-frame clones only, not all of them. Of 200,000 to 300,000 clones listed, roughly 91% are singletons. The sample was peripheral blood. These receptors were collected from a man aged 30 to 39 with COVID-19, enrolled during active disease.

J is TRBJ2-7 and V is TRBV27; 10 positions agree with TRBD1. Germline V lookup: CDR1 MNHEY, CDR2 SMNVEV (reference sequence). V gave up 4 bases and J gave up 0 bases; unmatched junction bases: 3. This CDR3 region has 15 residues. The CDR3 reads CASSSDRGPSYEQYF. Here the CDR3 DNA reads TGTGCCAGCAGTTCCGACAGGGGGCCCTCCTACGAGCAGTACTTC.

This rearrangement joins TRBV7-9 to TRBJ2-5; TRBD2 aligns across 15 bases. V dropped 5 bases and J dropped 5; count of bases not matched to a gene: 6. Germline CDR1 reads SEHNR; CDR2 reads FQNEAQ (reference sequence). The CDR3 length is 16 residues. The CDR3 sequence: CASSPMGLAGGETQYF. The DNA for the CDR3 is TGTGCCAGCAGCCCCATGGGACTAGCGGGAGGCGAGACCCAGTACTTC.

The chain joins TRBV5-1 to TRBJ1-2; maybe TRBD1 (5 bases). The germline gives CDR1 SGHRS, CDR2 YFSETQ. The CDR3 consists of 14 residues. Trimming took off 2 bases at V and 4 bases at J, with 12 bases between the two ends. The CDR3 DNA sequence: TGCGCCAGCAGCTTCTCTCAGGGAAGCTATGGCTACACCTTC. Its translation: CASSFSQGSYGYTF.

The V gene is TRBV9, the J gene TRBJ2-7, with 10 bases identical to TRBD2. The germline V gene encodes CDR1 SGDLS and CDR2 YYNGEE. CDR3 length equals 15 residues. The J segment lost 2 bases and the V segment lost 0 bases, leaving 2 bases of the junction unmatched. The CDR3 region is CASSVAAGGPYEQYF. The CDR3 coding sequence is TGTGCCAGCAGCGTAGCAGCGGGGGGGCCCTACGAGCAGTACTTC. The full variable domain, in which reference TRBV9 and TRBJ2-7 provide the parts outside the CDR3, is DSGVTQTPKHLITATGQRVTLRCSPRSGDLSVYWYQQSLDQGLQFLIQYYNGEERAKGNILERFSAQQFPDLHSELNLSSLELGDSALYFCASSVAAGGPYEQYFGPGTRLTVT.

The gene calls are TRBV18 and TRBJ1-3; D may be TRBD1 (6 bases). The germline gives CDR1 KGHSH, CDR2 LQKENI. V lost 9 bases, J lost 0 bases, and 12 bases lay in between. The CDR3 covers 14 residues. CDR3 nucleotides: TGTGCCAGTAGGGGGTCCAGCTCTGGAAACACCATATATTTT. This sequence encodes CASRGSSSGNTIYF.